Shown below are 20 T cell receptor beta chains from a single sample sequenced in a study of spatial heterogeneity in lung cancer (dated by TCRdb to the late 2010s). Study-wide findings and limitations: The number of expanded intratumoral alpha and beta TCRs correlated with the tumor nonsynonymous mutation count.

The time point label, as the study defines it: sample taken at primary tumor resection. Library preparation was by 5' RACE. The instrument given in TCRdb is NextSeq 500. TCRdb applied fastp at Q25 and MiXCR to the public reads, then kept only in-frame beta chains. Records with the same CDR3 protein are collapsed into one entry carrying the most frequent genes and DNA. Counted in this sample were some 96,000 distinct CDR3 sequences; approximately 4% of them appeared once. Less than 25% of the sample comes from the top ten. Their antigens remain unidentified. The sample here was lung tumor tissue, taken at surgery. The receptors come from a male donor with early-stage non-small cell lung cancer.

This clonotype was picked up a small number of times. The genes are TRBV7-6 and TRBJ1-1, with D possibly being TRBD1 (6 bases). Trimming took 5 bases from V and 0 from J, leaving 13 bases between them. The CDR3 is 15 residues long. The V gene's germline CDR1 is SGHVS and CDR2 FNYEAQ. CDR3 loop: CASSVTQGMNTEAFF. CDR3 in DNA: TGTGCCAGCAGCGTAACACAGGGCATGAACACTGAAGCTTTCTTT.

This clonotype was found many times. The rearrangement uses TRBV11-2 and TRBJ2-3; D uncertain. The CDR3 runs 12 residues. Germline lookup yields CDR1 SGHAT and CDR2 FQNNGV. V was cut by 7 bases and J by 5 bases, with 10 bases left in between. CDR3 amino acids: CASTTTQDTQYF. The DNA of the CDR3 is TGTGCCAGCACCACCACGCAAGATACGCAGTATTTT. Full variable domain (rest looked up from reference TRBV11-2 and TRBJ2-3): EAGVAQSPRYKIIEKRQSVAFWCNPISGHATLYWYQQILGQGPKLLIQFQNNGVVDDSQLPKDRFSAERLKGVDSTLKIQPAKLEDSAVYLCASTTTQDTQYFGPGTRLTVL.

This clonotype was recorded at least ten times. The J gene is TRBJ2-1, the V gene TRBV28; TRBD1 matches 10 bases. Germline loops: CDR1 MDHEN, CDR2 SYDVKM. This CDR3 is built from 15 residues. After removal of 2 bases from V and 5 bases from J, the junction contained 3 bases not matched to a gene. The DNA of the CDR3 is TGTGCCAGCAGTTTAATCGGGACAGGGGACAATGAGCAGTTCTTC. This translates into CASSLIGTGDNEQFF. Using reference TRBV28 and TRBJ2-1 for the parts outside the CDR3, the full variable domain is DVKVTQSSRYLVKRTGEKVFLECVQDMDHENMFWYRQDPGLGLRLIYFSYDVKMKEKGDIPEGYSVSREKKERFSLILESASTNQTSMYLCASSLIGTGDNEQFFGPGTRLTVL.

This clonotype was seen ten or more times. V usage is TRBV2 and J usage is TRBJ2-1, with TRBD2 identical over 10 bases. The germline V gene has CDR1 SNHLY and CDR2 FYNNEI. This CDR3 has 14 amino acids. Trimming cost V 8 bases and J 11 bases; bases outside gene matches: 12. Written as DNA, the CDR3 is TGTGCCAGCTTCGTTGCACTAGCGGGGCTAAAGCAGTTCTTC. It codes for CASFVALAGLKQFF.

Ten or more counts support this clonotype. The V gene is TRBV27, the J gene TRBJ1-4; D gene ambiguous. CDR3 length: 13 residues. CDR1 and CDR2 from the germline V gene are MNHEY and SMNVEV (reference sequence). The germline V and J ends were trimmed by 10 bases and 6 bases, with 15 bases remaining between them. The CDR3 sequence: CATTTLPYEKLFF. The CDR3 DNA sequence: TGTGCCACTACGACATTGCCCTATGAAAAACTGTTTTTT. The full variable domain, rest sourced from reference TRBV27 and TRBJ1-4, is EAQVTQNPRYLITVTGKKLTVTCSQNMNHEYMSWYRQDPGLGLRQIYYSMNVEVTDKGDVPEGYKVSRKEKRNFPLILESPSPNQTSLYFCATTTLPYEKLFFGSGTQLSVL.

This clonotype was observed at least ten times. V gene TRBV29-1 combines with J gene TRBJ2-1; 8 bases map to TRBD2. Trimming at V came to 4 bases and at J to 7 bases, leaving 12 bases not matched to a gene. This CDR3 has 15 residues. The germline CDR1 and CDR2 sequences are SQVTM and ANQGSEA. The DNA of the CDR3 is TGCAGCGTTGGTCCTCGGGGGGCGGGAGGTAATGAGCAGTTCTTC. Translation: CSVGPRGAGGNEQFF.

This clonotype was recorded at least ten times. The chain combines TRBV27 with TRBJ2-7; no firm D call. Trimming removed 6 bases at V and 5 bases at J, with 17 bases between. The CDR3 length is 14 residues. The germline CDR1 and CDR2 sequences are MNHEY and SMNVEV (reference sequence). The CDR3 DNA sequence: TGTGCCAGCAGCCCCGGGCTAGTGCCACACGAGCAGTACTTC. Translating it yields CASSPGLVPHEQYF.

Ten or more counts support this clonotype. The rearrangement links TRBV12-3 or TRBV12-4 to TRBJ2-3, with TRBD1 as a possible D gene (5 bases). Trimming cost V 2 bases and J 4 bases, with 7 bases left between them. This CDR3 is built from 13 residues. The CDR3 here is CASSLQGPDTQYF. Written as DNA, the CDR3 is TGTGCCAGCAGTTTACAGGGTCCAGATACGCAGTATTTT.

This clonotype came up many times. This chain links TRBV24-1 with TRBJ2-4; 9 nucleotides agree with TRBD1. The CDR3 runs 14 residues. V was clipped by 2 bases and J by 8 bases; unmatched bases: 3. The germline V gene encodes CDR1 KGHDR and CDR2 SFDVKD. The CDR3 coding sequence is TGTGCCACCAGTGATTCGACAGGGGGTGACATTCAGTACTTC. Its translation is CATSDSTGGDIQYF.

A few counts support this clonotype. This sequence joins TRBV12-3 or TRBV12-4 and TRBJ1-4; D may be TRBD1 (6 bases). The V end lost 4 bases, the J end lost 4 bases, and 13 bases lay between the germline ends. This CDR3 comprises 15 residues. The DNA of the CDR3 is TGTGCCAGCAGTTGGGGGGGACACCTTAATGAAAAACTGTTTTTT. Its translation: CASSWGGHLNEKLFF.

The CDR3 sequence: CAISRNPPGLAESTDTQYF. Written as DNA, the CDR3 is TGTGCCATCAGTAGAAACCCTCCGGGACTAGCGGAAAGCACAGATACGCAGTATTTT. The chain is built from TRBV10-3 and TRBJ2-3; 11 bases map to TRBD2. Germline V gives CDR1 ENHRY, CDR2 SYGVKD. The trim removed 5 bases at V and 0 bases at J, leaving 13 bases unmatched. The CDR3 runs to 19 residues.

The V and J genes are TRBV7-6 and TRBJ2-5; D gene unclear. Trimming took 4 bases from V and 2 from J, leaving 11 bases between them. The CDR3 is 14 residues long. Germline-derived CDR1 and CDR2 are SGHVS and FNYEAQ. The CDR3: CASSSGPMQETQYF. The CDR3 DNA follows: TGTGCCAGCAGCTCTGGACCGATGCAAGAGACCCAGTACTTC.

This clonotype showed up many times. The chain has TRBV28 and TRBJ1-1, with 9 bases fitting TRBD1. The CDR3 extends over 16 amino acids. The germline V gene encodes CDR1 MDHEN and CDR2 SYDVKM. V dropped 4 bases and J dropped 0; count of bases not matched to a gene: 6. The CDR3 sequence is CASSSGQGNMNTEAFF. CDR3 DNA: TGTGCCAGCAGTTCGGGACAGGGAAACATGAACACTGAAGCTTTCTTT.

This clonotype was seen ten or more times. The rearrangement joins TRBV5-8 to TRBJ1-2; tentatively, D is TRBD1 (5 bases). The length of the CDR3 is 15 residues. The germline CDR1 and CDR2 sequences are SGHTS and YDEGEE. Between the trimmed V and J ends, which lost 1 base and 2 bases, there was a span of 12 bases. CDR3 DNA sequence: TGTGCCAGCAGCTTGTATCTGAGGACAAACTATGGCTACACCTTC. Protein product: CASSLYLRTNYGYTF. The whole variable domain, remainder taken from reference TRBV5-8 and TRBJ1-2, is EAGVTQSPTHLIKTRGQQATLRCSPISGHTSVYWYQQALGLGLQFLLWYDEGEERNRGNFPPRFSGRQFPNYSSELNVNALELEDSALYLCASSLYLRTNYGYTFGSGTRLTVV.

This clonotype was counted at least ten times. This chain joins TRBV14 and TRBJ2-3; a weak D match, TRBD1 (6 bases). The germline CDR1 and CDR2 sequences are SGHDN and FVKESK. The CDR3 has 12 residues. Trimming removed 0 bases at V and 9 bases at J, with 7 bases between. The CDR3 region is CASSQDQGTQYF. The CDR3 nucleotides read TGTGCCAGCAGCCAAGATCAGGGGACGCAGTATTTT.

This clonotype was found many times. The V call is TRBV28, the J call TRBJ1-5, with D unclear. The CDR3 runs to 13 residues. CDR1 is MDHEN, CDR2 SYDVKM, per germline. V lost 5 bases to trimming and J lost 0 bases, with 5 bases between them. CDR3 DNA sequence: TGTGCCAGCAGTCCCCATAGCAATCAGCCCCAGCATTTT. Translating it yields CASSPHSNQPQHF.

This clonotype came up many times. The rearrangement joins TRBV3-1 to TRBJ2-3; D gene unclear. Germline V gene lookup returns CDR1 LGHDT and CDR2 YNNKEL (reference sequence). CDR3 length: 16 amino acids. The V and J ends lost 0 bases and 0 bases respectively, with 10 bases between them. CDR3 in DNA: TGTGCCAGCAGCCAAGATCTTCCCTCGAGCACAGATACGCAGTATTTT. Its protein product is CASSQDLPSSTDTQYF.

In this sample, this clonotype turned up many times. V usage is TRBV28 and J usage is TRBJ1-1; D uncertain. The CDR3 contains 12 residues. Looked up from germline, CDR1 is MDHEN and CDR2 is SYDVKM. With 4 bases removed from V and 8 bases from J, the gap between germline ends came to 11 bases. The DNA of the CDR3 is TGTGCCAGCAGTTCTACGACAAGCGAAGCTTTCTTT. Encoded protein: CASSSTTSEAFF.

This clonotype was counted at least ten times. The chain joins TRBV18 to TRBJ2-6; tentative D call: TRBD2 (6 bases). V lost 3 bases, J lost 0 bases, and 9 bases lay in between. Per germline, CDR1 KGHSH and CDR2 LQKENI. The CDR3 is 16 amino acids. The CDR3 sequence: CASSPDGSSGANVLTF. CDR3 nucleotide sequence: TGTGCCAGCTCACCCGACGGGAGCTCTGGGGCCAACGTCCTGACTTTC.

This clonotype was counted at least ten times. The rearrangement uses TRBV4-2 and TRBJ2-7, with 7 bases identical to TRBD2. Germline V CDR1 and CDR2: LGHNA, YNFKEQ. J lost 5 bases, V lost 0 bases, and 7 bases had no gene match. CDR3 length equals 15 residues. CDR3 coding DNA: TGTGCCAGCAGCCAAGAATTTAGCGGGTTCGACGAGCAGTACTTC. Encoded protein: CASSQEFSGFDEQYF.